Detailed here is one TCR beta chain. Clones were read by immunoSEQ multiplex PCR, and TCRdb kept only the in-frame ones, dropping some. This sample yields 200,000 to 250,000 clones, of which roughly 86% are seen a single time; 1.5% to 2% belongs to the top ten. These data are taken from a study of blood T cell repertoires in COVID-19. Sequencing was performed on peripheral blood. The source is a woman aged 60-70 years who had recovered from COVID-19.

The CDR3 coding sequence is TGTGCCAGCAGTCAAAGTCGGGGGACAGATACGCAGTATTTT. Amino acid sequence: CASSQSRGTDTQYF. The V call is TRBV6-2 or TRBV6-3, the J call TRBJ2-3; tentatively, D is TRBD2 (6 bases). V was pared by 5 bases and J by 3 bases, with 12 bases between. The germline V gene encodes CDR1 MNHEY and CDR2 SVGEGT. CDR3 length: 14 amino acids.